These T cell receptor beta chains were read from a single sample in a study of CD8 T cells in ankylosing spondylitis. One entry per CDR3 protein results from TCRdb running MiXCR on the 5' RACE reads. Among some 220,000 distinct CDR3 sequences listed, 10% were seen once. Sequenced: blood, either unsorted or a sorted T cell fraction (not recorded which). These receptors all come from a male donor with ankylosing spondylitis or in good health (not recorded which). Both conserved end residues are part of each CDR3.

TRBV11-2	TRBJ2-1	CASSLKSEQFF
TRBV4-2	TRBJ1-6	CASSQEIPLGLPGGASPLHF
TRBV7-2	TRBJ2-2	CASSVQGAYTGELFF
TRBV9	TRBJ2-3	CASSVSGGADTQYF
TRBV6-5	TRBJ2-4	CASSYSEGRGDIQYF
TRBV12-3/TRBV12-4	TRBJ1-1	CASSLVGGNTEAFF
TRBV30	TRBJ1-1	CAGPDRANTEAFF
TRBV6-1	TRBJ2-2	CASRKRGDRTGELFF
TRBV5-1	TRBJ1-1	CASSLVGPPNTEAFF
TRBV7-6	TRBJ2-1	CASSLSRSRDNEQFF
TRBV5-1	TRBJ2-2	CASRLGQGDAGELFF
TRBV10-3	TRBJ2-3	CAINLGQGRTDTQYF
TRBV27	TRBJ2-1	CASSSHTGTPSLNEQFF
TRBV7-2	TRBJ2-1	CASSSASGQGYNEQFF
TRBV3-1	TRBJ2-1	CASSQDLGAGQFF